Listed below are T cell receptor beta chains from one sample, sequenced in a study of blood T cell repertoires in COVID-19. Libraries were prepared by immunoSEQ multiplex PCR; TCRdb keeps only in-frame clonotypes and omits some of them. Here the sample spans 75,000 to 90,000 clones, 90% being singletons. Sequences were obtained from peripheral blood. The receptors come from a woman aged 50 to 60 in a cohort sampled during active COVID-19. Each CDR3 is given with its conserved first and last residue. A D gene is named only where the DNA matches it firmly. The size field is filled for only some rows; it gives once, few, many or a size class.

d_call: TRBD1
clone_size: once
j_call: TRBJ2-1
v_call: TRBV7-9
cdr3_nt: TGTGCCAGCAGTCCCGGGACAGCCTACAATGAGCAGTTCTTC
cdr3_aa: CASSPGTAYNEQFF

d_call: -
clone_size: -
j_call: TRBJ1-1
v_call: TRBV7-9
cdr3_nt: TGTGCCAGCAGCTTAGAGGGGGTGCGGGAAGCTTTCTTT
cdr3_aa: CASSLEGVREAFF

d_call: TRBD1
clone_size: -
j_call: TRBJ1-2
v_call: TRBV19
cdr3_nt: TGTGCCAGTAGCCCCCCGGGACAGGGGTTGTATGGCTACACCTTC
cdr3_aa: CASSPPGQGLYGYTF

d_call: -
clone_size: -
j_call: TRBJ1-1
v_call: TRBV29-1
cdr3_nt: TGCAGCGTTGCGGAGGGATCCGAAACTGAAGCTTTCTTT
cdr3_aa: CSVAEGSETEAFF

d_call: -
clone_size: once
j_call: TRBJ1-2
v_call: TRBV19
cdr3_nt: TGTGCCAGTAGTCAAGGAGAGGACTATGGCTACACCTTC
cdr3_aa: CASSQGEDYGYTF

d_call: -
clone_size: -
j_call: TRBJ2-7
v_call: TRBV3-1/TRBV3-2
cdr3_nt: TGTGCCAGCAGCCAAGAAAGGGGCGCCTACGAGCAGTACTTC
cdr3_aa: CASSQERGAYEQYF

d_call: TRBD2
clone_size: -
j_call: TRBJ2-1
v_call: TRBV7-3
cdr3_nt: TGTGCCAGCAGCTCTCGCAGCGGGGGATCCTACAATGAGCAGTTCTTC
cdr3_aa: CASSSRSGGSYNEQFF

d_call: -
clone_size: once
j_call: TRBJ2-1
v_call: TRBV18
cdr3_nt: TGTGCCAGCTCACCGGTGACAGGCAACAATGAGCAGTTCTTC
cdr3_aa: CASSPVTGNNEQFF

d_call: -
clone_size: -
j_call: TRBJ1-5
v_call: TRBV6-1
cdr3_nt: TGTGCCAGCAGTGAAGGTTCCGGGGATCAGCCCCAGCATTTT
cdr3_aa: CASSEGSGDQPQHF

d_call: -
clone_size: -
j_call: TRBJ2-1
v_call: TRBV21-1
cdr3_nt: TGTGCCAGCAGCGCCGGAGCGTCCTACAATGAGCAGTTCTTC
cdr3_aa: CASSAGASYNEQFF